This TCR beta chain came from a study of cytomegalovirus exposure and HLA in healthy donors. This clone was seen a handful of times. Antigen unknown. Other nucleotide sequences in the sample specify the same CDR3. CDR3 length equals 16 residues. Germline CDR1 and CDR2: SGHNT and YYREEE (reference sequence). The ends were cut back, 2 bases at V and 0 bases at J, with 12 bases in the middle. Findings and caveats of the study: In terms of immune exposure information, only CMV serostatus was available.

Primers for the PCR totalled 60 Vbeta and 13 Jbeta. Original analysis: Among the unique TCR beta chains that a later analysis counted, some 73 million in all, 10 million to 14 million were shared. Libraries were prepared by immunoSEQ multiplex PCR; TCRdb keeps only in-frame clonotypes and omits some of them. V, J and clone size reflect that table, while D and trimming were determined from the DNA. Of about 43,000 clones in the sample, less than 75% were seen once. The rearrangement joins TRBV5-4 to TRBJ2-1; D may be TRBD2 (5 bases). The source is a man aged 60 to 69 in good health and CMV-seropositive. The material sequenced was PBMCs. As DNA, the CDR3 is TGTGCCAGCAGCTTTGGCGGGCCTAGCTCCTACAATGAGCAGTTCTTC. Translation gives CASSFGGPSSYNEQFF.